These T cell receptor beta chains were read from a single sample in a study of long-term antiretroviral therapy in people with HIV. Measured with immunoSEQ multiplex PCR; TCRdb has only the in-frame clones, and not every one. The sample lists thousands of clones, around 82% occurring once. The sample here was unsorted PBMCs, taken 0.4 years before starting antiretroviral therapy. The receptor set was obtained from a man between 25 and 39 years old with HIV. CDR3s include the opening cysteine and the closing phenylalanine or tryptophan. Fields, in order: V gene, D gene, clone size, J gene, CDR3 protein, CDR3 DNA. A D gene is named only where the DNA matches it firmly. Only part of the rows carry a size: once, few, many, or a class if the clone is expanded.

TRBV11-2,-,medium-sized,TRBJ2-7,CASSITGSRSSYEQYF,TGTGCCAGCAGCATTACAGGGAGTCGAAGCTCCTACGAGCAGTACTTC
TRBV13,-,once,TRBJ2-3,CASSLVRVTGTDTQYF,TGTGCCAGCAGCTTAGTCAGGGTGACTGGCACAGATACGCAGTATTTT
TRBV28,-,once,TRBJ1-1,CATCLGNTEAFF,TGTGCCACCTGCCTGGGGAACACTGAAGCTTTCTTT
TRBV4-2,TRBD1,once,TRBJ2-1,CASSQERTGDFYNEQFF,TGTGCCAGCAGCCAAGAAAGGACAGGGGACTTCTACAATGAGCAGTTCTTC
TRBV9,-,-,TRBJ2-7,CASSVEPSYEQYF,TGTGCCAGCAGCGTTGAGCCCTCCTACGAGCAGTACTTC
TRBV5-4,-,-,TRBJ2-7,CASSLGGGSSASYEQYF,TGTGCCAGCAGCTTGGGGGGTGGTTCTAGCGCCTCCTACGAGCAGTACTTC
TRBV15,-,-,TRBJ2-7,CATSRDQKGRQYF,TGTGCCACCAGCAGAGATCAGAAGGGTCGGCAGTACTTC
TRBV7-2,-,-,TRBJ1-3,CAWGEGPHSGNTIYF,TGTGCCTGGGGTGAGGGGCCTCACTCTGGAAACACCATATATTTT
TRBV27,-,-,TRBJ2-1,CASSLGSSFDEQFF,TGTGCCAGCAGTTTAGGTTCTAGCTTCGATGAGCAGTTCTTC
TRBV10-2,TRBD1,-,TRBJ2-7,CASSEGDRARGGQYF,TGCGCCAGCAGTGAGGGGGACAGGGCAAGAGGGGGGCAGTACTTC
TRBV4-1,TRBD1,once,TRBJ2-7,CASSPSRDRVREQYF,TGCGCCAGCAGCCCCTCCCGGGACAGGGTGAGAGAGCAGTACTTC
TRBV11-2,TRBD2,-,TRBJ2-7,CASSTLLTGGNYEQYF,TGTGCCAGCAGCACCCTACTGACGGGAGGAAACTACGAGCAGTACTTC
TRBV6-5,-,-,TRBJ1-6,CASSYMGGALNSPLHF,TGTGCCAGCAGTTACATGGGGGGGGCGCTTAATTCACCCCTCCACTTT
TRBV7-9,-,-,TRBJ2-2,CASSLAGELFF,TGTGCCAGCAGCTTAGCCGGGGAGCTGTTTTTT
TRBV7-8,-,-,TRBJ1-1,CASSLRRVGTEAFF,TGTGCCAGCAGCTTACGTAGGGTAGGCACTGAAGCTTTCTTT
TRBV6-1,-,-,TRBJ2-7,CASNELIYEQYF,TGTGCCAGCAACGAGTTGATTTACGAGCAGTACTTC
TRBV11-2,-,-,TRBJ1-2,CASSLDRGGGYTF,TGTGCCAGCAGCTTAGATCGTGGAGGGGGCTACACCTTC
TRBV6-5,-,-,TRBJ1-3,CASRRRPPLDNTIYF,TGTGCCAGCAGACGGCGACCGCCTCTGGATAACACCATATATTTT
TRBV6-6,-,-,TRBJ2-7,CASSVAREKDEQYF,TGTGCCAGCAGTGTAGCTCGGGAGAAAGACGAGCAGTACTTC
TRBV19,TRBD1,medium-sized,TRBJ2-3,CASSPTGQGLTDTQYF,TGTGCCAGTAGTCCAACGGGACAGGGGTTAACAGATACGCAGTATTTT
TRBV4-3,TRBD2,-,TRBJ2-7,CASSQDTSGSDEQYF,TGCGCCAGCAGCCAAGACACTAGCGGGAGTGACGAGCAGTACTTC
TRBV18,-,-,TRBJ1-5,CASSPRGDQPQHF,TGTGCCAGCTCACCAAGGGGAGATCAGCCCCAGCATTTT
TRBV7-4,TRBD2,-,TRBJ2-7,CASSLAPLAGGHYEQYF,TGTGCCAGCAGCTTAGCCCCCCTAGCGGGGGGGCACTACGAGCAGTACTTC
TRBV4-3,-,-,TRBJ2-7,CASSQAPLNLMTRDSHYEQYF,TGCGCCAGCAGCCAAGCCCCCCTAAACCTTATGACTAGGGACAGTCACTACGAGCAGTACTTC
TRBV18,-,-,TRBJ2-5,CASSPSWAGEETQYF,TGTGCCAGCTCACCTTCGTGGGCAGGGGAGGAGACCCAGTACTTC
TRBV11-2,-,-,TRBJ1-1,CASSLATWPGAFF,TGTGCCAGCAGCTTAGCAACCTGGCCTGGGGCTTTCTTT
TRBV6-6,-,-,TRBJ1-2,CASSYQQLYGYTF,TGTGCCAGCAGTTACCAACAGCTCTATGGCTACACCTTC
TRBV6-1,TRBD1,-,TRBJ2-7,CASSLQQGRSYEQYF,TGTGCCAGCAGTCTCCAACAGGGGCGCTCCTACGAGCAGTACTTC
TRBV4-3,-,-,TRBJ2-2,CASSQDYQGSGELFF,TGCGCCAGCAGCCAAGATTACCAGGGGAGCGGGGAGCTGTTTTTT
TRBV10-3,TRBD1,-,TRBJ1-2,CAISERDSPNYGYTF,TGTGCCATCAGTGAGAGGGACAGTCCGAACTATGGCTACACCTTC
TRBV2,-,few,TRBJ1-6,CASEDKVDSPLHF,TGTGCCAGCGAGGATAAAGTGGATTCACCCCTCCACTTT
TRBV6-5,-,-,TRBJ2-7,CASSYNNGVSREQYF,TGTGCCAGCAGTTATAACAACGGGGTCTCCCGCGAGCAGTACTTC
TRBV4-1,TRBD1,-,TRBJ1-1,CASSQETGLNTEAFF,TGCGCCAGCAGCCAGGAGACAGGGCTGAACACTGAAGCTTTCTTT
TRBV19,-,once,TRBJ2-3,CASSSTWTVDTQYF,TGTGCCAGTAGTTCGACTTGGACCGTAGATACGCAGTATTTT
TRBV7-6,-,-,TRBJ1-4,CASSLGAGNFAATNEKLFF,TGTGCCAGCAGCTTAGGGGCAGGGAATTTTGCCGCAACTAATGAAAAACTGTTTTTT
TRBV10-3,-,-,TRBJ2-7,CAISSGLDANEQYF,TGTGCCATCAGTTCGGGTCTAGACGCTAACGAGCAGTACTTC
TRBV14,-,-,TRBJ2-1,CASSQSTGGAYNEQFF,TGTGCCAGCAGCCAAAGCACAGGGGGGGCCTACAATGAGCAGTTCTTC
TRBV6-5,TRBD1,-,TRBJ1-3,CASIPGTGGNTIYF,TGTGCCAGCATCCCAGGGACAGGCGGAAACACCATATATTTT
TRBV9,-,-,TRBJ2-7,CASSPNNDYEQYF,TGTGCCAGCAGCCCCAATAACGATTACGAGCAGTACTTC
TRBV2,TRBD1,-,TRBJ2-4,CASSEATRDRGPKNIQYF,TGTGCCAGCAGTGAAGCTACCCGGGACAGGGGGCCCAAAAACATTCAGTACTTC
TRBV15,-,-,TRBJ1-3,CATSREGSGNTIYF,TGTGCCACCAGCAGAGAAGGATCTGGAAACACCATATATTTT
TRBV21-1,-,-,TRBJ1-5,CASSPNTGLNQPQHF,TGTGCCAGCAGCCCCAACACGGGACTAAATCAGCCCCAGCATTTT
TRBV11-2,-,-,TRBJ1-5,CASSPDGVQPQHF,TGTGCCAGCAGCCCCGACGGGGTTCAGCCCCAGCATTTT
TRBV28,TRBD1,few,TRBJ1-2,CASSSRQGGAQGYTF,TGTGCCAGCAGTTCACGACAGGGAGGAGCGCAGGGCTACACCTTC
TRBV7-2,TRBD2,medium-sized,TRBJ2-7,CASSLAPLAGGSYEQYF,TGTGCCAGCAGCTTAGCCCCACTAGCGGGAGGCTCCTACGAGCAGTACTTC
TRBV28,-,-,TRBJ2-2,CASSTGFPGELFF,TGTGCCAGCAGCACAGGGTTCCCCGGGGAGCTGTTTTTT
TRBV2,-,-,TRBJ1-3,CASSVGFGGLSSGNTIYF,TGTGCCAGCAGTGTGGGGTTTGGGGGGTTGAGCTCTGGAAACACCATATATTTT
TRBV7-2,-,-,TRBJ1-5,CASSFGQTVQSQHF,TGTGCCAGCAGCTTTGGACAGACAGTTCAGTCCCAGCATTTT
TRBV28,-,-,TRBJ1-2,CASSPVINYGYTF,TGTGCCAGCAGCCCCGTAATTAACTATGGCTACACCTTC
TRBV6-7,-,-,TRBJ1-2,CASSPQGVNYGYTF,TGTGCCAGCAGCCCGCAGGGAGTAAACTATGGCTACACCTTC
TRBV19,-,once,TRBJ2-2,CASRRQGGTGELFF,TGTGCCAGTAGACGACAGGGAGGAACCGGGGAGCTGTTTTTT
TRBV7-5,-,-,TRBJ2-7,CASSPPTGDYEQYF,TGTGCCAGCAGCCCGCCGACAGGGGATTACGAGCAGTACTTC
TRBV27,-,once,TRBJ1-2,CASSPAGYNFYGYTF,TGTGCCAGCAGTCCGGCCGGATACAACTTCTATGGCTACACCTTC
TRBV9,-,-,TRBJ2-3,CASSAGTSTDTQYF,TGTGCCAGCAGCGCGGGGACTAGCACAGATACGCAGTATTTT
TRBV28,-,once,TRBJ2-7,CATCRDSLSYEQYF,TGTGCCACCTGCCGGGACTCCCTTTCCTACGAGCAGTACTTC